The 13 T cell receptor beta chains given below trace back to one sample, sequenced in a study. MiXCR was run by TCRdb on the RT-PCR reads, yielding one entry per CDR3 protein. The sample has hundreds of thousands of distinct CDR3 sequences, 12% to 15% seen once. Sequencing was done on a sample of memory CD4+ T cells from blood. Receptors originate from a female donor in good health, serving as a healthy control.

This clonotype came up many times. The J gene is TRBJ2-5, the V gene TRBV10-3; TRBD1 might be the D (5 bases). Germline loops: CDR1 ENHRY, CDR2 SYGVKD. Trimming removed 5 bases from V and 5 bases from J, with 15 bases in between. The CDR3 loop spans 14 amino acids. The chain's CDR3 is CAISRIGARETQYF. CDR3 nucleotides: TGTGCCATCAGTCGGATTGGGGCCCGGGAGACCCAGTACTTC.

In its sample, this clonotype was seen many times. The V call is TRBV7-2, the J call TRBJ1-3; the D is unclear. This CDR3 spans 15 amino acids. Deletions cut 5 bases from V and 2 bases from J, with 13 bases between. CDR1 and CDR2 from the germline V gene are SGHTA and FQGNSA. The DNA of the CDR3 is TGTGCCAGCAGCCAAACCGGGATCCCTGGAAACACCATATATTTT. Residues: CASSQTGIPGNTIYF.

DNA for the CDR3: TGTGCCAGCAGCTTGGCCCAGGTCGCAGCTTTCTTT. Protein product: CASSLAQVAAFF. The chain links TRBV5-6 to TRBJ1-1; unclear D gene. Trimming left V 0 bases short and J 10 bases short, with 10 bases between. Germline CDR1 and CDR2: SGHDT and YYEEEE. The CDR3 extends over 12 amino acids.

This chain joins TRBV29-1 and TRBJ2-7; 11 bases match TRBD1. This CDR3 contains 14 residues. Germline assignment: CDR1 SQVTM and CDR2 ANQGSEA. CDR3 bases: TGCAACGTGGATACCGGACAGGGGGCCCACGAGCAGTACTTC. It specifies CNVDTGQGAHEQYF.

This clonotype was recorded at least ten times. The rearrangement uses TRBV7-3 and TRBJ2-6, with D perhaps matching TRBD1 (6 bases). V lost 2 bases, J lost 12 bases, and 11 bases lay in between. The CDR3 is 13 amino acids. Looked up from germline, CDR1 is SGHTA and CDR2 is FQGTGA. CDR3 residues: CASSLPGRGVLTF. DNA for the CDR3: TGTGCCAGCAGCTTACCCGGCAGGGGCGTCCTGACTTTC.

CDR3 in amino acids: CASSRPPLALPSYEQYF. The CDR3 DNA follows: TGTGCCAGCAGCAGACCCCCCCTAGCGCTACCCTCCTACGAGCAGTACTTC. V gene TRBV21-1 combines with J gene TRBJ2-7; the table's D call, TRBD1, was not checked against the DNA. TRBV21-1 is a documented pseudogene. The CDR3 covers 17 residues.

This clonotype was detected only a few times. The J gene is TRBJ2-5, the V gene TRBV7-9; D tentatively reads TRBD1 or TRBD2 (6 bases each). The length of the CDR3 is 13 residues. Germline V gene data show CDR1 as SEHNR and CDR2 as FQNEAQ (reference sequence). V lost 5 bases and J lost 7, with 14 bases in between. The CDR3 spells CASSSPEGGTQYF. The CDR3 DNA reads as TGTGCCAGCAGCAGTCCCGAGGGGGGGACCCAGTACTTC. Looking up the rest from reference TRBV7-9 and TRBJ2-5 gives the full variable domain: DTGVSQNPRHKITKRGQNVTFRCDPISEHNRLYWYRQTLGQGPEFLTYFQNEAQLEKSRLLSDRFSAERPKGSFSTLEIQRTEQGDSAMYLCASSSPEGGTQYFGPGTRLLVL.

This clonotype came up many times. This sequence joins TRBV5-1 and TRBJ2-7; 8 bases match TRBD1. Germline lookup yields CDR1 SGHRS and CDR2 YFSETQ. This CDR3 has 15 residues. J lost 3 bases, V lost 3 bases, and 8 bases had no gene match. The CDR3 loop reads CASSYSTDRVYEQYF. DNA of the CDR3: TGCGCCAGCAGCTACTCTACGGACAGGGTCTACGAGCAGTACTTC.

This clonotype appeared many times. V usage is TRBV6-2 or TRBV6-3 and J usage is TRBJ2-7, with TRBD1 matching over 8 bases. This CDR3 has 16 residues. V gave up 4 bases and J gave up 3 bases; unmatched junction bases: 11. Germline V gene data show CDR1 as MNHEY and CDR2 as SVGEGT. The CDR3 loop reads CASSSYPGQADYEQYF. CDR3 bases: TGTGCCAGCAGTTCGTACCCGGGACAGGCGGACTACGAGCAGTACTTC.

This clonotype was seen ten or more times. This sequence joins TRBV28 and TRBJ2-7; tentatively, D is TRBD1 or TRBD2 (5 bases each). The germline gives CDR1 MDHEN, CDR2 SYDVKM. V was pared by 4 bases and J by 7 bases, with 17 bases between. The CDR3 is 14 residues long. The CDR3 reads CASSSGARQGEQYF. In DNA, the CDR3 is TGTGCCAGCAGTTCCGGGGCCAGACAAGGGGAGCAGTACTTC.

This clonotype came up many times. The chain has TRBV12-3 or TRBV12-4 and TRBJ2-7; 9 positions agree with TRBD2. The CDR3 is made up of 14 amino acids. After removal of 7 bases from V and 3 bases from J, the junction contained 7 bases not matched to a gene. For the CDR3, the DNA is TGTGCCAGCACCGCGGGGGGGAAGAGCTACGAGCAGTACTTC. It translates to CASTAGGKSYEQYF.

On this clonotype: At one end the junction does not follow the germline gene, possibly because of a read error. This rearrangement joins TRBV6-6 to TRBJ1-6, with D unresolved. The CDR3 length is 12 residues. Germline lookup yields CDR1 MNHNY and CDR2 SVGAGI (reference sequence). The CDR3 DNA reads TGTGCCAGCAGTGACTCCTATTCACCCCTCCACTTT. Protein product: CASSDSYSPLHF.

This clonotype has just a few counts. This chain uses TRBV9 with TRBJ2-5, with a weak D call TRBD2 (6 bases). V was pared by 0 bases and J by 3 bases, with 6 bases between. This CDR3 has 13 residues. The germline V gene encodes CDR1 SGDLS and CDR2 YYNGEE. DNA for the CDR3: TGTGCCAGCAGCGTAGAGCGGGAAGAGACCCAGTACTTC. Encoded protein: CASSVEREETQYF.